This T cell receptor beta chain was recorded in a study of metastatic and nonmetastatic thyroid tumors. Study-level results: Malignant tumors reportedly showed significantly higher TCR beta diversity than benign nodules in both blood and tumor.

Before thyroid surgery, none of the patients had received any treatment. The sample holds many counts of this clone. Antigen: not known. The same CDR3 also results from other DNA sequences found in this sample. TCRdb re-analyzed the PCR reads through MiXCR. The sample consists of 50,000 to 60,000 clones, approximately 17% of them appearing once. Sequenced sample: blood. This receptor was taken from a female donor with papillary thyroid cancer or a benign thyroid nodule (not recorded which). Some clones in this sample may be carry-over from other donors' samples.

The CDR3 region is CAWSNLRHSPTGELFF. The CDR3 DNA sequence: TGTGCCTGGAGTAACCTTCGACATTCCCCCACCGGGGAGCTGTTTTTT. The J gene is TRBJ2-2, the V gene TRBV30; unclear D gene. The germline CDR1 and CDR2 sequences are GTSNPN and SVGIG (reference sequence). V lost 2 bases and J 4 bases, leaving 17 bases between the germline ends. The CDR3 length is 16 residues.